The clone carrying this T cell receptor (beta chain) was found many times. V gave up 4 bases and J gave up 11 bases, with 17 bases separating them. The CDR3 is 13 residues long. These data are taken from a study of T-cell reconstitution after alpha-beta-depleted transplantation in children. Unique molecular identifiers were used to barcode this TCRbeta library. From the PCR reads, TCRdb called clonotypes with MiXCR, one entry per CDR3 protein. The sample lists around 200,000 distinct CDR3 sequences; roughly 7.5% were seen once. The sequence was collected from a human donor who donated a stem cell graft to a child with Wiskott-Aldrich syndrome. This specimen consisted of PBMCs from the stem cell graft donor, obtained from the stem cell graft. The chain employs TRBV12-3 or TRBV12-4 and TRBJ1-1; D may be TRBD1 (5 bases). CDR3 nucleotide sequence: TGTGCCAGCAGTTCTCCGGGACGCCTTTTTGCTTTCTTT. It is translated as CASSSPGRLFAFF.